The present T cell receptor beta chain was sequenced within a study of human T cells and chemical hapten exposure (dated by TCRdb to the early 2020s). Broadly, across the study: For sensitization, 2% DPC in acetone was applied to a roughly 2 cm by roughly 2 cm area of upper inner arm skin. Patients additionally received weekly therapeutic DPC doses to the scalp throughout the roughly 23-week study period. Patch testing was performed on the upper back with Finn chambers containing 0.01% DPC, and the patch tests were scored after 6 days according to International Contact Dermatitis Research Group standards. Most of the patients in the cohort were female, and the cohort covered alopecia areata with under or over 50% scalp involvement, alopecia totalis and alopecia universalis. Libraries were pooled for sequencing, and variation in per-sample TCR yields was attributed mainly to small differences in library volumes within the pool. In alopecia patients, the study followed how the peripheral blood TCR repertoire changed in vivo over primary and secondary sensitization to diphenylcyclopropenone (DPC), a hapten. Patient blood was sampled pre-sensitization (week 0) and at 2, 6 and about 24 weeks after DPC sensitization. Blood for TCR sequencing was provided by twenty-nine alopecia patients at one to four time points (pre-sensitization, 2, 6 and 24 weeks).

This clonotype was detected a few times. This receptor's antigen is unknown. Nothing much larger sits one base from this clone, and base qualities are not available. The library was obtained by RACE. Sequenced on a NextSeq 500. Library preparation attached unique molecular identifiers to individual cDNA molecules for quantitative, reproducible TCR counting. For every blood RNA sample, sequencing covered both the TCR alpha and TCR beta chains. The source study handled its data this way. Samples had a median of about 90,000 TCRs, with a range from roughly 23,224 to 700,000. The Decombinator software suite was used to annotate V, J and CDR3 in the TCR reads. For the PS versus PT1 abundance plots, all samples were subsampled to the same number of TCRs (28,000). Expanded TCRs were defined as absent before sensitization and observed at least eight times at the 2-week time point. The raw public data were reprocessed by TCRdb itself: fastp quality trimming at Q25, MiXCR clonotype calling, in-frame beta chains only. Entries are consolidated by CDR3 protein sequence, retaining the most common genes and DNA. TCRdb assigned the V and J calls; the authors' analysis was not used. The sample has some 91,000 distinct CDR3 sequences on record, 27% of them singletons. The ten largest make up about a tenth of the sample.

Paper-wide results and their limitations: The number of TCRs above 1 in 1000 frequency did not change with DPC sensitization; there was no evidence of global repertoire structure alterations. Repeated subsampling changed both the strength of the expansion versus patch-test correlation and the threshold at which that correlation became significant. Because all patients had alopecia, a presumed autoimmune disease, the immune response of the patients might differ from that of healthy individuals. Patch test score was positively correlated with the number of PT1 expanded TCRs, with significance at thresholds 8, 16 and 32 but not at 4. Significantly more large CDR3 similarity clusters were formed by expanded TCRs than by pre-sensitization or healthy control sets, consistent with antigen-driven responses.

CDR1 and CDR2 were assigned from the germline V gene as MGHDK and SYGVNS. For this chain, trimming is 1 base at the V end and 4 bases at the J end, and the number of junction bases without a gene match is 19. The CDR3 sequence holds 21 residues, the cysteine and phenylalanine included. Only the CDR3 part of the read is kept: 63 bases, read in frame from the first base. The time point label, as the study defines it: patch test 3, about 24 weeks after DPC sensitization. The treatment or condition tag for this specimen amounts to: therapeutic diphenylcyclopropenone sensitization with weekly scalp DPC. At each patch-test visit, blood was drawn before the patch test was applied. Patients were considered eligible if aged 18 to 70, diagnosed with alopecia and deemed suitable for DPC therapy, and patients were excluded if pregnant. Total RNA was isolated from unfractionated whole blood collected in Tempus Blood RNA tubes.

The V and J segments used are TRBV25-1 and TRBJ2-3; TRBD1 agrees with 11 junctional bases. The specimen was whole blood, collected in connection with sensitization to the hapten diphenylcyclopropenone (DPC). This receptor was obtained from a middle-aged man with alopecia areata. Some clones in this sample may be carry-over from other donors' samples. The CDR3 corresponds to CASSEWAIAGDRGFLADTQYF. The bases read TGTGCCAGCAGTGAATGGGCTATCGCAGGGGACAGGGGGTTTTTAGCAGATACGCAGTATTTT.